The 29 T cell receptor beta chains below all came from one sample that was sequenced in a study of identical twins. TCRdb re-analysed the 5' RACE reads in MiXCR, keeping a single row per CDR3 protein. The sample lists nearly 250,000 distinct CDR3 sequences; around 7% were seen once. This sample was also put to use in a study of yellow fever vaccine responses in identical twins.

Source material: memory (CD45RO+) T cells sorted from blood. The receptors stem from a woman aged 18-35 years in good health.

This clonotype was recorded a few times. The genes are TRBV14 and TRBJ2-1; 13 nucleotides align to TRBD2. Germline V lookup: CDR1 SGHDN, CDR2 FVKESK. The CDR3 runs to 14 residues. V was clipped by 4 bases and J by 9 bases; unmatched bases: 3. This chain's CDR3 is CASSRLAGGIEQFF. CDR3 nucleotides: TGTGCCAGCAGCCGACTAGCGGGAGGCATTGAGCAGTTCTTC.

This clonotype was counted once. V and J are TRBV11-2 and TRBJ2-1; 8 nucleotides match TRBD2. V was pared by 3 bases and J by 1 base, with 8 bases of the junction left unmatched. Germline V gene lookup returns CDR1 SGHAT and CDR2 FQNNGV. The CDR3 is made up of 17 amino acids. In DNA form, the CDR3 reads TGTGCCAGCAGCTTCCGGGAGGGAGTGGGGTCCTACAATGAGCAGTTCTTC. Its protein is CASSFREGVGSYNEQFF. The entire variable domain, with the rest obtained from reference TRBV11-2 and TRBJ2-1, is as follows: EAGVAQSPRYKIIEKRQSVAFWCNPISGHATLYWYQQILGQGPKLLIQFQNNGVVDDSQLPKDRFSAERLKGVDSTLKIQPAKLEDSAVYLCASSFREGVGSYNEQFFGPGTRLTVL.

The sample holds many counts of this clonotype. Here the CDR3 reads CASSQKGTSGPNEQFF. The CDR3 region has the DNA TGCGCCAGCAGCCAAAAAGGAACTAGCGGGCCCAATGAGCAGTTCTTC. The chain carries TRBV4-1 and TRBJ2-1; 9 bases line up with TRBD2. Germline CDR1 MGHRA, CDR2 YSYEKL. V lost 2 bases and J lost 6; bases outside the gene matches: 8. The CDR3 contains 16 residues.

The chain joins TRBV5-4 to TRBJ2-5; TRBD2 matches 9 bases. The germline gives CDR1 SGHNT, CDR2 YYREEE (reference sequence). The CDR3 sequence is 16 residues long. J gave up 2 bases and V 0 bases, and 5 bases lay outside the gene matches. The CDR3 loop is CASSLDLAGFQETQYF. The CDR3 coding sequence is TGTGCCAGCAGCTTGGATCTAGCGGGATTTCAAGAGACCCAGTACTTC.

This clonotype was counted only a few times. This rearrangement joins TRBV5-1 to TRBJ2-7; 8 nucleotides match TRBD2. The CDR3 runs to 13 residues. The germline V gene encodes CDR1 SGHRS and CDR2 YFSETQ. V was pared by 4 bases and J by 5 bases, with 5 bases of the junction left unmatched. The chain's CDR3 is CASSGGLGDEQYF. CDR3 DNA: TGCGCCAGCAGCGGGGGACTAGGAGACGAGCAGTACTTC.

This clonotype has ten or more counts. The chain uses TRBV7-2 and TRBJ2-1; 7 bases agree with TRBD1. From germline, CDR1 is SGHTA and CDR2 FQGNSA. V was pared by 5 bases and J by 7 bases, with 5 bases of the junction left unmatched. The CDR3 runs to 13 residues. In DNA form, the CDR3 reads TGTGCCAGCAGCGCCGGACAGGTTAATGAGCAGTTCTTC. Translated: CASSAGQVNEQFF.

V usage is TRBV6-2 or TRBV6-3 and J usage is TRBJ2-7, with 7 positions matching TRBD1. Unmatched junction bases numbered 4, after V lost 2 bases and J lost 3 bases. CDR3 size: 14 residues. Germline V gene data show CDR1 as MNHEY and CDR2 as SVGEGT. The CDR3 is CASSYGTAIYEQYF. The CDR3 DNA follows: TGTGCCAGCAGTTACGGGACAGCGATCTACGAGCAGTACTTC.

Many counts were recorded for this clonotype. CDR3 region: CSASYRDGYTF. For the CDR3, the DNA is TGCAGTGCTTCCTACAGGGACGGCTACACCTTC. This sequence joins TRBV20-1 and TRBJ1-2, with D tentatively TRBD1 (6 bases). V lost 5 bases to trimming and J lost 8 bases, with 12 bases between them. Germline loops: CDR1 DFQATT, CDR2 SNEGSKA (reference sequence). The CDR3 is 11 amino acids.

This clonotype has a count of ten or more. V is TRBV10-3 and J is TRBJ1-2, with no clear D. Germline V CDR1 and CDR2: ENHRY, SYGVKD. There are 15 residues in the CDR3. Trimming removed 0 bases from V and 4 bases from J, with 12 bases in between. Here the CDR3 DNA reads TGTGCCATCAGTGAGTCGGCGCAGAACATCTATGGCTACACCTTC. Translating it yields CAISESAQNIYGYTF.

This clonotype has just a few counts. This chain links TRBV27 with TRBJ2-5, with D perhaps given as TRBD1 or TRBD2 (5 bases each). V was shortened by 7 bases and J by 2 bases, with 20 bases between the two germline ends. The CDR3 consists of 16 residues. Germline CDR1 MNHEY, CDR2 SMNVEV (reference sequence). CDR3: CASKIGFIGGQETQYF. The CDR3 DNA is TGTGCCAGCAAGATAGGGTTTATTGGGGGTCAAGAGACCCAGTACTTC.

The V gene is TRBV2, the J gene TRBJ2-1; 8 bases fit TRBD2. The CDR3 spans 15 residues. Unmatched junction bases numbered 10, after V lost 6 bases and J lost 6 bases. The germline V gene has CDR1 SNHLY and CDR2 FYNNEI. The CDR3: CASRSGSQISNEQFF. The CDR3 nucleotides are TGTGCCAGCAGGAGCGGGAGCCAGATAAGCAATGAGCAGTTCTTC.

The table lists this clonotype with many counts. The chain is built from TRBV11-2 and TRBJ1-1, with D unclear. The CDR3 spans 14 residues. V was pared by 1 base and J by 1 base, with 7 bases between. In germline, CDR1 is SGHAT, CDR2 FQNNGV. CDR3 protein: CASSLVFPNTEAFF. The CDR3 DNA reads TGTGCCAGCAGCTTAGTCTTTCCGAACACTGAAGCTTTCTTT.

The genes are TRBV20-1 and TRBJ1-5; a weak D match, TRBD1 (5 bases). The V end was cut by 2 bases, the J end by 1 base, with 12 bases between. Germline V gene data show CDR1 as DFQATT and CDR2 as SNEGSKA (reference sequence). There are 15 residues in the CDR3. CDR3 amino acids: CSARKVGVSNQPQHF. Here the CDR3 DNA reads TGCAGTGCTAGAAAAGTGGGGGTAAGCAATCAGCCCCAGCATTTT.

This clonotype occurred a few times. The J gene is TRBJ2-1, the V gene TRBV2, with 7 bases aligning to TRBD1. Trimming at V came to 8 bases and at J to 6 bases, leaving 13 bases not matched to a gene. From germline, CDR1 is SNHLY and CDR2 FYNNEI. The CDR3 covers 15 residues. In DNA form, the CDR3 reads TGTGCCAGCCTGTACCTCGAGGGGGCTGGCAATGAGCAGTTCTTC. Encoded protein: CASLYLEGAGNEQFF. Based on the CDR3 plus reference TRBV2 and TRBJ2-1, the full variable domain is EPEVTQTPSHQVTQMGQEVILRCVPISNHLYFYWYRQILGQKVEFLVSFYNNEISEKSEIFDDQFSVERPDGSNFTLKIRSTKLEDSAMYFCASLYLEGAGNEQFFGPGTRLTVL.

In its sample, this clonotype was seen a few times. The chain is built from TRBV20-1 and TRBJ2-5, with 8 bases fitting TRBD1. The CDR3 sequence is 18 residues long. Per the germline V gene, CDR1 is DFQATT and CDR2 is SNEGSKA (reference sequence). V was pared by 0 bases and J by 4 bases, with 16 bases of the junction left unmatched. CDR3 DNA sequence: TGCAGTGCTAGAGATACCATTTCGGGCCTGGACAGGGCAGAGACCCAGTACTTC. Its translation is CSARDTISGLDRAETQYF.

This clonotype came up a few times. The CDR3 DNA reads as TGTGCCAGCAGTGAATGGGCAGGGGGAGGTGGCTACACCTTC. This codes for CASSEWAGGGGYTF. The chain employs TRBV25-1 and TRBJ1-2; 7 nucleotides align to TRBD1. The CDR3 length is 14 residues. V dropped 1 base and J dropped 7; count of bases not matched to a gene: 6. Germline CDR1 MGHDK, CDR2 SYGVNS.

The chain combines TRBV11-2 with TRBJ2-7; D is possibly TRBD2 (6 bases). The CDR3 consists of 12 residues. Between the trimmed V and J ends, which lost 8 bases and 2 bases, there was a span of 10 bases. Germline assignment: CDR1 SGHAT and CDR2 FQNNGV. CDR3 loop: CASGDFTYEQYF. CDR3 DNA sequence: TGTGCCAGCGGGGACTTTACCTACGAGCAGTACTTC.

This chain uses TRBV6-5 with TRBJ2-1, with a possible D match to TRBD1 (5 bases). CDR1 is MNHEY and CDR2 is SVGAGI in the germline V gene. V lost 2 bases, J lost 9 bases, and 11 bases lay in between. The CDR3 covers 13 residues. The CDR3 reads CASSYPPGREQFF. DNA for the CDR3: TGTGCCAGCAGTTACCCCCCAGGGCGTGAGCAGTTCTTC.

This chain links TRBV5-1 with TRBJ2-3; TRBD2 aligns across 8 bases. The V gene end was trimmed by 0 bases and the J gene end by 2 bases; junction bases not matched to a gene: 8. The germline gives CDR1 SGHRS, CDR2 YFSETQ. The CDR3 length is 17 residues. The CDR3 coding sequence is TGCGCCAGCAGCTTGGAAACGGGAGGGCTATACACAGATACGCAGTATTTT. Translated: CASSLETGGLYTDTQYF.

This clonotype was picked up a small number of times. The chain has TRBV15 and TRBJ2-1, with TRBD2 as a possible D gene (6 bases). This CDR3 has 16 amino acids. Deletions cut 2 bases from V and 1 base from J, with 12 bases between. The V gene's germline CDR1 is LNHNV and CDR2 YYDKDF (reference sequence). This CDR3 reads CATSRPGLPSYNEQFF. For the CDR3, the DNA is TGTGCCACCAGCAGACCGGGACTTCCTTCCTACAATGAGCAGTTCTTC. The whole variable domain, remainder taken from reference TRBV15 and TRBJ2-1, is DAMVIQNPRYQVTQFGKPVTLSCSQTLNHNVMYWYQQKSSQAPKLLFHYYDKDFNNEADTPDNFQSRRPNTSFCFLDIRSPGLGDTAMYLCATSRPGLPSYNEQFFGPGTRLTVL.

This clonotype was found a few times. V and J are TRBV5-6 and TRBJ1-1, with D uncertain. The CDR3 extends over 15 amino acids. The germline CDR1 and CDR2 sequences are SGHDT and YYEEEE. With 0 bases removed from V and 4 bases from J, the gap between germline ends came to 13 bases. This chain's CDR3 is CASSLESGLGTEAFF. For the CDR3, the DNA is TGTGCCAGCAGCTTGGAGTCCGGGTTGGGCACTGAAGCTTTCTTT.

This clonotype was observed a handful of times. The chain links TRBV5-1 to TRBJ1-2; D is perhaps TRBD1 (5 bases). The germline gives CDR1 SGHRS, CDR2 YFSETQ. CDR3 length: 13 residues. V gave up 0 bases and J gave up 8 bases, with 11 bases separating them. The CDR3 region is CASSLVQGDGYTF. The CDR3 DNA is TGCGCCAGCAGCTTGGTTCAGGGTGACGGCTACACCTTC.

This clonotype was seen a handful of times. The chain uses TRBV28 and TRBJ2-1, with 7 bases that match TRBD1. Looked up from germline, CDR1 is MDHEN and CDR2 is SYDVKM. The junction had 6 bases not matched to a gene; V was cut back by 4 bases and J by 9 bases. The CDR3 totals 13 residues. The CDR3 is CASSSQGPGEQFF. The DNA of the CDR3 is TGTGCCAGCAGTTCACAGGGGCCGGGTGAGCAGTTCTTC.

The V and J genes are TRBV20-1 and TRBJ2-1; the match to TRBD2 covers 8 bases. The V and J ends lost 7 bases and 3 bases, in that order; junction bases with no gene match: 5. The CDR3 is made up of 13 amino acids. Germline V lookup: CDR1 DFQATT, CDR2 SNEGSKA (reference sequence). The chain's CDR3 is CSDKGLDYNEQFF. In nucleotides, the CDR3 is TGCAGTGATAAGGGACTAGACTACAATGAGCAGTTCTTC.

This clonotype was counted at least ten times. This rearrangement joins TRBV5-1 to TRBJ2-2; D ambiguous. CDR3 length equals 14 residues. Germline V gene lookup returns CDR1 SGHRS and CDR2 YFSETQ. Deletions cut 3 bases from V and 6 bases from J, with 12 bases between. CDR3 DNA sequence: TGCGCCAGCAGCTCTCACGACCAATCCGGGGAGCTGTTTTTT. Protein: CASSSHDQSGELFF. The full variable domain, its missing parts supplied by reference TRBV5-1 and TRBJ2-2, is KAGVTQTPRYLIKTRGQQVTLSCSPISGHRSVSWYQQTPGQGLQFLFEYFSETQRNKGNFPGRFSGRQFSNSRSEMNVSTLELGDSALYLCASSSHDQSGELFFGEGSRLTVL.

The rearrangement uses TRBV7-8 and TRBJ2-1, with TRBD2 as a possible D gene (5 bases). The CDR3 sequence is 12 residues long. V was pared by 3 bases and J by 14 bases, with 14 bases between. Germline V CDR1 and CDR2: SGHVS, FQNEAQ. The CDR3 region has the DNA TGTGCCAGCAGCTTCACACTAGTCGAGGAGTTCTTC. Translating it yields CASSFTLVEEFF.

This clonotype was found many times. The genes are TRBV11-1 and TRBJ1-6; 9 positions agree with TRBD1. The V and J ends lost 3 bases and 0 bases, in that order; junction bases with no gene match: 9. In germline, CDR1 is SGHAT, CDR2 FQDESV (reference sequence). This CDR3 spans 19 amino acids. CDR3 in amino acids: CASSFSPSTGGSYNSPLHF. CDR3 nucleotides: TGTGCCAGCAGCTTTTCACCTTCGACAGGGGGCTCCTATAATTCACCCCTCCACTTT.

The chain employs TRBV6-1 and TRBJ1-4; D uncertain. CDR3 size: 14 residues. Germline-derived CDR1 and CDR2 are MNHNS and SASEGT. V was cut by 8 bases and J by 5 bases, with 15 bases left in between. CDR3 nucleotide sequence: TGTGCCAGCGGACCGGACGGGAGAAATGAAAAACTGTTTTTT. It encodes CASGPDGRNEKLFF.

The chain couples TRBV12-3 or TRBV12-4 to TRBJ2-6, with D perhaps TRBD2 (6 bases). The CDR3 contains 18 residues. Trimming stripped 1 base from V and 4 bases from J, with 17 bases between. CDR3: CASSLGRGGASGANVLTF. The CDR3 DNA reads as TGTGCCAGCAGTTTAGGTCGTGGCGGGGCATCAGGGGCCAACGTCCTGACTTTC.